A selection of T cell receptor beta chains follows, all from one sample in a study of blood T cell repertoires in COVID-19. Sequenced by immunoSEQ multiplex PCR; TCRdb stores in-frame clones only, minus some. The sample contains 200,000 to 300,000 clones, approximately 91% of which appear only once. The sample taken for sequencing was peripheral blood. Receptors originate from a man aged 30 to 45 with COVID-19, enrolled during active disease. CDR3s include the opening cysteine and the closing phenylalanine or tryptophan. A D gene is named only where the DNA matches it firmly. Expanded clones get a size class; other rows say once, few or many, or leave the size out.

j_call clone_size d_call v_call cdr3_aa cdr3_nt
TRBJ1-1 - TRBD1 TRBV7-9 CASSQTGGTEAFF TGTGCCAGCAGCCAGACAGGGGGCACTGAAGCTTTCTTT
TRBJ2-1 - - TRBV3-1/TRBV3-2 CASSPRTVYNEQFF TGTGCCAGCAGCCCGAGGACTGTTTACAATGAGCAGTTCTTC
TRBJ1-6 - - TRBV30 CAWSVESGRSPLHF TGTGCCTGGAGTGTAGAGTCGGGAAGGTCACCCCTCCACTTT
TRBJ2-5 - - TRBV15 CATSRSMGPLTQETQYF TGTGCCACCAGCAGGTCAATGGGGCCCCTTACCCAAGAGACCCAGTACTTC
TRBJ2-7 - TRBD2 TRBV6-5 CASSYGLGRGEQYF TGTGCCAGCAGTTACGGGCTAGGGAGGGGCGAGCAGTACTTC
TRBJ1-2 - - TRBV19 CASSIFLETNYGYTF TGTGCCAGTAGTATCTTCCTGGAGACTAACTATGGCTACACCTTC
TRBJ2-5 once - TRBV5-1 CASSLSVSGFQETQYF TGCGCCAGCAGCTTGTCTGTTTCGGGGTTCCAAGAGACCCAGTACTTC
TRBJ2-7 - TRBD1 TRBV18 CASSPPGGWYEQYF TGTGCCAGCTCACCTCCAGGGGGCTGGTACGAGCAGTACTTC
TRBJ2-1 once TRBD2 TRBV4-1 CASSQGLAGENEQFF TGCGCCAGCAGCCAAGGACTAGCGGGGGAAAATGAGCAGTTCTTC
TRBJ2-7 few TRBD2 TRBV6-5 CASSYSGAYEQYF TGTGCCAGCAGTTATAGCGGGGCCTACGAGCAGTACTTC
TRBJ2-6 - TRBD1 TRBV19 CASIPDRAGANVLTF TGTGCCAGTATCCCAGACAGGGCCGGGGCCAACGTCCTGACTTTC
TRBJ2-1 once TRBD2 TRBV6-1 CASSEGGSSYNEQFF TGTGCCAGCAGTGAGGGCGGGAGCTCCTACAATGAGCAGTTCTTC
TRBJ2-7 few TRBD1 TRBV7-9 CASSSQGDSSYEQYF TGTGCCAGCAGCTCCCAAGGGGACAGCTCCTACGAGCAGTACTTC
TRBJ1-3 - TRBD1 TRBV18 CASSPTGGDSGNTIYF TGTGCCAGCTCACCGACAGGGGGCGATTCTGGAAACACCATATATTTT
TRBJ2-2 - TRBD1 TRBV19 CASSIIRPRGLKTSNTGELFF TGTGCCAGTAGTATCATAAGGCCCAGGGGGCTAAAAACCTCGAACACCGGGGAGCTGTTTTTT
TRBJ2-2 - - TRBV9 CASSPRDFVYTGELFF TGTGCCAGCAGCCCCCGGGACTTCGTATACACCGGGGAGCTGTTTTTT
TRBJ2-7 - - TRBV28 CASSPIHEGAYEQYF TGTGCCAGCAGCCCCATCCATGAGGGAGCCTACGAGCAGTACTTC
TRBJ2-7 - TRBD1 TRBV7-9 CASSLGQSDEQYF TGTGCCAGCAGCTTGGGACAGTCCGACGAGCAGTACTTC
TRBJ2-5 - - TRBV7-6 CASSLEGGARETQYF TGTGCCAGCAGCTTAGAAGGCGGGGCGCGAGAGACCCAGTACTTC
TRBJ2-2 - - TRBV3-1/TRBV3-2 CASSQGLTGTGELFF TGTGCCAGCAGCCAAGGCCTGACGGGCACCGGGGAGCTGTTTTTT
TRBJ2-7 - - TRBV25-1 CASSETTGFYEQYF TGTGCCAGCAGTGAAACCACAGGGTTCTACGAGCAGTACTTC
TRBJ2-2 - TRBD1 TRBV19 CASSIQGANTGELFF TGTGCCAGTAGTATACAGGGGGCGAACACCGGGGAGCTGTTTTTT
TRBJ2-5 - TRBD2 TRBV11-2 CASSYGTSGGYWEETQYF TGTGCCAGCAGCTATGGGACTAGCGGGGGCTATTGGGAGGAGACCCAGTACTTC
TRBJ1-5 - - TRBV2 CASRADSNQPQHF TGTGCCAGCAGGGCCGATAGCAATCAGCCCCAGCATTTT
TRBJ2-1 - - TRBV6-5 CASSYANNEQFF TGTGCCAGCAGTTACGCGAACAATGAGCAGTTCTTC
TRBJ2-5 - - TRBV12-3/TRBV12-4 CASGPTAQETQYF TGTGCCAGCGGGCCGACGGCTCAAGAGACCCAGTACTTC
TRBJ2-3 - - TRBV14 CASSHAGTLYMDTQYF TGTGCCAGCAGCCATGCCGGGACTTTATATATGGATACGCAGTATTTT
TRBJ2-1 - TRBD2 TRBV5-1 CASSTGGGERQFF TGCGCCAGCAGCACCGGGGGAGGGGAACGCCAGTTCTTC
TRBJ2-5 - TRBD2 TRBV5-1 CASSLASGVNQETQYF TGCGCCAGCAGCTTGGCTAGCGGGGTCAACCAAGAGACCCAGTACTTC
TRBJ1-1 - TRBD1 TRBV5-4 CASSWDRGGNTEAFF TGTGCCAGCAGCTGGGACAGGGGTGGGAACACTGAAGCTTTCTTT
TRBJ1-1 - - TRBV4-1 CASSQRGTRDLNTEAFF TGCGCCAGCAGCCAACGGGGGACCCGGGACCTGAACACTGAAGCTTTCTTT
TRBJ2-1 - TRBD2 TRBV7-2 CASSLVFRGGLYNEQFF TGTGCCAGCAGCTTAGTATTTCGCGGGGGGCTCTACAATGAGCAGTTCTTC
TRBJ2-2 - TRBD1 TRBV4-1 CASSQPVRDRNGELFF TGCGCCAGCAGCCAACCAGTCCGGGACAGGAACGGGGAGCTGTTTTTT
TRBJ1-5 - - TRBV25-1 CASSEDSQPQHF TGTGCCAGCAGTGAGGACAGTCAGCCCCAGCATTTT
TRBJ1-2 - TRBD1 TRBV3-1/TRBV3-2 CASSHTGTGDNYGYTF TGTGCCAGCAGCCATACCGGGACAGGGGATAACTATGGCTACACCTTC
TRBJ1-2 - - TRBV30 CAWSVFQQGGYTF TGTGCCTGGAGTGTATTCCAACAGGGTGGCTACACCTTC
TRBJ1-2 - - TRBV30 CAWSKKDEGDTF TGTGCCTGGAGCAAGAAGGACGAGGGTGACACCTTC
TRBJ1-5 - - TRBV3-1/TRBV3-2 CASSQGAVSSNQPQHF TGTGCCAGCAGCCAAGGGGCAGTCAGTAGCAATCAGCCCCAGCATTTT
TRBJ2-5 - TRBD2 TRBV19 CASSIVAGGETQYF TGTGCCAGTAGTATAGTGGCGGGGGGAGAGACCCAGTACTTC
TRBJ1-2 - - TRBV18 CASSDSDGSGGYGYTF TGTGCCAGCTCGGACTCGGACGGTTCCGGGGGCTATGGCTACACCTTC
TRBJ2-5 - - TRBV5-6 CASSLGIPAGQSQETQYF TGTGCCAGCAGCTTGGGCATCCCTGCGGGGCAGTCCCAAGAGACCCAGTACTTC
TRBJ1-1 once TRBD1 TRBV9 CASSVRPLTDRANTEAFF TGTGCCAGCAGCGTAAGGCCCTTAACGGACAGGGCTAACACTGAAGCTTTCTTT
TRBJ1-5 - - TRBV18 CASSPREKASNQPQHF TGTGCCAGCTCACCACGCGAGAAAGCTAGCAATCAGCCCCAGCATTTT
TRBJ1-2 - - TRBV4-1 CASRPAGTYGYTF TGCGCCAGCAGACCCGCCGGGACTTATGGCTACACCTTC
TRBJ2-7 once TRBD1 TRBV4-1 CASSLFPSGQAEQYF TGCGCCAGCAGCCTGTTTCCTTCTGGACAGGCCGAGCAGTACTTC
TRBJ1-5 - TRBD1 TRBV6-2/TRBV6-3 CASSRRTGGNQPQHF TGTGCCAGCAGTCGACGGACAGGGGGCAATCAGCCCCAGCATTTT